This TCR beta chain was recorded in a study of PD-L1 blockade in urothelial cancer. Study-wide background: The patients' atezolizumab therapy, 1,200 mg intravenously every 3 weeks, started at some point between 2014 and 2015. Patients had undergone 0 to 3 prior chemotherapy regimens. Timepoints chosen for blood analysis were 3 weeks (second dose) and 6 weeks after treatment start.

TCRdb's copy holds only in-frame clones and misses some; the assay was immunoSEQ multiplex PCR. The table has 43,000 or so clones, more than 70% seen once. Time point given: pretreatment peripheral blood. Whole-study findings and limits: In blood sampled pretreatment, TCR clonality below the median predicted better survival.

Comments on this clone: Its antigen is unknown.

Germline loops: CDR1 MNHEY, CDR2 SVGAGI. Trimming took 6 bases from V and 2 from J; bases not matched to a gene: 4. This CDR3 is built from 14 residues. The sequenced sample was PBMCs, obtained around atezolizumab (anti-PD-L1) treatment. This sequence originates from a man aged 60-69 years with urothelial cancer. The chain carries TRBV6-5 and TRBJ2-7; 10 bases are a match to TRBD2. The CDR3 region is CASSSLAGAYEQYF. The CDR3 DNA is TGTGCCAGCAGCAGTCTAGCGGGAGCCTACGAGCAGTACTTC.